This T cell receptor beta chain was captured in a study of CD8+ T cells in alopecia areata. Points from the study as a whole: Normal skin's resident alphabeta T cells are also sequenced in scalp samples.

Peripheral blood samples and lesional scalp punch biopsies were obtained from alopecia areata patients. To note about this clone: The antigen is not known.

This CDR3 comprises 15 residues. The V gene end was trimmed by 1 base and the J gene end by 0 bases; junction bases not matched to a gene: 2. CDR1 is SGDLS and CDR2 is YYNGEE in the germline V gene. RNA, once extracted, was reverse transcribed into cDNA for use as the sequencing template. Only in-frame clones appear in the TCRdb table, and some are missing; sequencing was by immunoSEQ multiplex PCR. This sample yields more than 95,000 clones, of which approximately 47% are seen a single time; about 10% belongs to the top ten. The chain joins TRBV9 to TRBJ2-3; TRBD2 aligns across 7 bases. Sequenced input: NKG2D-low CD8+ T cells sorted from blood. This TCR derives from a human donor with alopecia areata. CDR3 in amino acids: CASSVSGESTDTQYF. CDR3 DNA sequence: TGTGCCAGCAGCGTAAGCGGGGAGAGCACAGATACGCAGTATTTT. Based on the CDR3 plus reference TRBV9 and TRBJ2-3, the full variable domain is DSGVTQTPKHLITATGQRVTLRCSPRSGDLSVYWYQQSLDQGLQFLIQYYNGEERAKGNILERFSAQQFPDLHSELNLSSLELGDSALYFCASSVSGESTDTQYFGPGTRLTVL.